This paragraph reports one T cell receptor (beta chain). This sample is drawn from a study of CD8+ T cells in alopecia areata. Study summary: Tofacitinib was taken orally by treated patients, and the dose was 5 to 10 mg twice daily.

Sequencing relied on a cDNA template that was reverse transcribed from extracted RNA. Some clones are missing from TCRdb's copy, which holds only in-frame ones; the method was immunoSEQ multiplex PCR. The sample comprises around 130,000 clones, 50% to 60% of which are singletons, and roughly 4.8% rests with the top ten. Peripheral blood and lesional scalp punch biopsies were taken from alopecia areata patients. Sorted populations comprised CD4+ and CD8+ T cells obtained from PBMCs. The sample was CD4+ T cells sorted from blood, taken at week 0. This sequence was found in a human donor with alopecia areata.

The CDR3 DNA is TGCGCCAGCAGCCAAGGAAGTCAGGAGACCCAGTACTTC. Residues: CASSQGSQETQYF. The rearrangement uses TRBV4-1 and TRBJ2-5; D gene uncertain. V lost 1 base, J lost 5 bases, and 8 bases lay in between. Germline CDR1 reads MGHRA; CDR2 reads YSYEKL. CDR3 length: 13 residues.